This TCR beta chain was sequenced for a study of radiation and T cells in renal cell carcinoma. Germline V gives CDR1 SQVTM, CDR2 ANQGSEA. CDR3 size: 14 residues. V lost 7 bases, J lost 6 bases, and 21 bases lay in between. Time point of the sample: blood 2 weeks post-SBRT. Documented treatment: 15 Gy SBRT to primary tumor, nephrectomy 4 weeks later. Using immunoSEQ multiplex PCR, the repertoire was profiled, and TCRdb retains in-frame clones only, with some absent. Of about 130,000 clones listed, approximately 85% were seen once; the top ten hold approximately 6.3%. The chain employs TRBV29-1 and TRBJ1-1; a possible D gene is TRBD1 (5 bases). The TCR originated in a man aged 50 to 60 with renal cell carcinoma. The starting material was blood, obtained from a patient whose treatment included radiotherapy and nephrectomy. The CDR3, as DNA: TGCAGCGGTTTGACAGAGGAAGGCTTCGCTGAAGCTTTCTTT. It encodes CSGLTEEGFAEAFF.